This entry lists 12 T cell receptor beta chains sequenced from one sample in a study of control samples from healthy donors and cancer patients. Generated by immunoSEQ multiplex PCR, the TCRdb table keeps only in-frame clones and is missing some. Here the sample spans 57,000 or so clones, 85% to 95% being singletons. The material sequenced was blood. The source is a man aged 30-40 years in good health.

The chain has TRBV7-8 and TRBJ2-1; D is possibly TRBD2 (5 bases). The ends were cut back, 0 bases at V and 0 bases at J, with 6 bases in the middle. The CDR3 extends over 15 amino acids. Looked up from germline, CDR1 is SGHVS and CDR2 is FQNEAQ. The CDR3 sequence is CASSLAEGSYNEQFF. CDR3 in DNA: TGTGCCAGCAGCTTAGCAGAGGGCTCCTACAATGAGCAGTTCTTC. The full variable domain, in which reference TRBV7-8 and TRBJ2-1 provide the parts outside the CDR3, is GAGVSQSPRYKVAKRGQDVALRCDPISGHVSLFWYQQALGQGPEFLTYFQNEAQLDKSGLPSDRFFAERPEGSVSTLKIQRTQQEDSAVYLCASSLAEGSYNEQFFGPGTRLTVL.

Only one count was recorded for this clone. The genes are TRBV20-1 and TRBJ1-6; D is possibly TRBD1 (6 bases). V dropped 3 bases and J dropped 7 bases, with 13 bases sitting between them. Per germline, CDR1 DFQATT and CDR2 SNEGSKA (reference sequence). CDR3 length: 14 residues. The CDR3 here is CSASVRDINSPLHF. The DNA of the CDR3 is TGCAGTGCTAGTGTCCGGGACATAAATTCACCCCTCCACTTT.

J is TRBJ1-1 and V is TRBV5-1, with 7 nucleotides matching TRBD1. This CDR3 region has 14 residues. From germline, CDR1 is SGHRS and CDR2 YFSETQ. With 4 bases clipped from V and 11 bases from J, the junction kept 14 bases outside the gene matches. CDR3 region: CASSLTQGDSTAFF. CDR3 DNA: TGCGCCAGCAGCCTCACCCAGGGGGACAGCACGGCTTTCTTT.

This clone was counted only a few times. The V call is TRBV9, the J call TRBJ2-1; no clear D gene. Germline V gives CDR1 SGDLS, CDR2 YYNGEE. V lost 4 bases, J lost 6 bases, and 11 bases lay in between. The CDR3 is 13 residues long. The CDR3, as DNA: TGTGCCAGCAGCCCATCGTCTTTCAATGAGCAGTTCTTC. Protein product: CASSPSSFNEQFF.

The gene calls are TRBV18 and TRBJ2-7, with 10 bases identical to TRBD1. The CDR3 runs 15 residues. The germline V gene has CDR1 KGHSH and CDR2 LQKENI. Germline trimming cut 5 bases from V and 2 bases from J; bases unmatched to any gene: 6. The CDR3: CASSSTGTGAYEQYF. CDR3 coding DNA: TGTGCCAGCTCATCCACCGGGACAGGGGCCTACGAGCAGTACTTC.

The J gene is TRBJ1-2, the V gene TRBV3-1 (or the pseudogene TRBV3-2); no reliable D call. CDR3 size: 12 residues. V gave up 3 bases and J gave up 9 bases, with 11 bases separating them. The germline CDR1 and CDR2 sequences are LGHDT and YNNKEL (reference sequence). The CDR3, as DNA: TGTGCCAGCAGCCAGGGAAGGGTAAGCTACACCTTC. As protein: CASSQGRVSYTF.

V is TRBV6-2 or TRBV6-3 and J is TRBJ1-5; 7 bases fit TRBD1. The germline V gene has CDR1 MNHEY and CDR2 SVGEGT. CDR3 length: 15 residues. After removal of 6 bases from V and 4 bases from J, the junction contained 9 bases not matched to a gene. The CDR3: CASSPARGSNQPQHF. As DNA, the CDR3 is TGTGCCAGCAGCCCCGCCAGGGGGTCGAATCAGCCCCAGCATTTT.

The V gene is TRBV19, the J gene TRBJ1-1; maybe TRBD1 (5 bases). This CDR3 has 15 residues. Germline lookup yields CDR1 LNHDA and CDR2 SQIVND (reference sequence). V was clipped by 5 bases and J by 8 bases, with 21 bases between them. The CDR3 DNA reads as TGTGCCAGTAGTTTCACACCCAGGACCGGGACCGAAGCTTTCTTT. Its translation: CASSFTPRTGTEAFF.

V gene TRBV10-2 combines with J gene TRBJ1-5, with a possible D match to TRBD1 (5 bases). Germline V gives CDR1 WSHSY, CDR2 SAAADI. Between the trimmed V and J ends, which lost 3 bases and 1 base, there was a span of 10 bases. This CDR3 spans 15 amino acids. The chain's CDR3 is CASSDRSGSNQPQHF. CDR3 nucleotide sequence: TGCGCCAGCAGTGATAGGTCAGGGAGCAATCAGCCCCAGCATTTT.

The chain employs TRBV19 and TRBJ1-5; D may be TRBD1 (6 bases). V lost 5 bases, J lost 0 bases, and 14 bases lay in between. The CDR3 is 16 residues long. CDR1 and CDR2 (germline): LNHDA, SQIVND (reference sequence). This CDR3 reads CASSLGQPYSNQPQHF. The CDR3 DNA follows: TGTGCCAGTAGTCTTGGACAGCCCTATAGCAATCAGCCCCAGCATTTT.

This chain joins TRBV5-1 and TRBJ2-3; 11 bases fit TRBD2. Germline trimming cut 1 base from V and 6 bases from J; bases unmatched to any gene: 10. The CDR3 covers 17 residues. The germline gives CDR1 SGHRS, CDR2 YFSETQ. The CDR3 sequence is CASSLSLTSGRGDTQYF. DNA for the CDR3: TGCGCCAGCAGCTTGTCCCTTACTAGCGGGAGAGGGGATACGCAGTATTTT.

The chain recombines TRBV27 with TRBJ2-7; maybe TRBD1 (6 bases). Trimming removed 6 bases from V and 0 bases from J, with 15 bases in between. Germline loops: CDR1 MNHEY, CDR2 SMNVEV (reference sequence). This CDR3 comprises 15 residues. CDR3 protein: CASREDVDSSYEQYF. The CDR3 bases are TGTGCCAGCAGGGAGGACGTGGACAGCTCCTACGAGCAGTACTTC.